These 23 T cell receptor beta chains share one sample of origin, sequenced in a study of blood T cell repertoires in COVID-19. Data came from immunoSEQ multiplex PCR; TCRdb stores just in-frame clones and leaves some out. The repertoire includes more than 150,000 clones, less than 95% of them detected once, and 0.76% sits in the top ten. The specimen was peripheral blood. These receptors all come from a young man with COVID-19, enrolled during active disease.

Here the CDR3 reads CASTDREKLFF. CDR3 bases: TGTGCCAGCACTGACAGGGAAAAACTGTTTTTT. The J gene is TRBJ1-4, the V gene TRBV28; D is perhaps TRBD1 (6 bases). The CDR3 is 11 residues long. CDR1 is MDHEN, CDR2 SYDVKM, per germline. Trimming left V 7 bases short and J 8 bases short, with 8 bases between.

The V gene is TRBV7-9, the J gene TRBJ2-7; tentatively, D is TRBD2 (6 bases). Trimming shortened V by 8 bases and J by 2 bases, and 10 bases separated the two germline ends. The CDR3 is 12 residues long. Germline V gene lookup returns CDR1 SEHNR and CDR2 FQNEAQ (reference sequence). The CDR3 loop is CASGGQTYEQYF. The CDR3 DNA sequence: TGTGCCAGCGGAGGGCAGACCTACGAGCAGTACTTC.

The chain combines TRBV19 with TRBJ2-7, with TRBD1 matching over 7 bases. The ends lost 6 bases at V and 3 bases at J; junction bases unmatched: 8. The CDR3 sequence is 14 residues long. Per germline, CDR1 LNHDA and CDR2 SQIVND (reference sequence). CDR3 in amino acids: CASSRQGLNYEQYF. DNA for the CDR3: TGTGCCAGTAGCCGACAGGGTTTGAACTACGAGCAGTACTTC.

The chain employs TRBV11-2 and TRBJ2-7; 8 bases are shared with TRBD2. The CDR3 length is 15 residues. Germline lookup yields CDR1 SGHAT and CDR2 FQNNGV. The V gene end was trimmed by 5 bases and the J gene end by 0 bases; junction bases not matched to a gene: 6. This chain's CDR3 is CASSPGGGPSYEQYF. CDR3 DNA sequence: TGTGCCAGCAGCCCGGGAGGGGGGCCCTCCTACGAGCAGTACTTC.

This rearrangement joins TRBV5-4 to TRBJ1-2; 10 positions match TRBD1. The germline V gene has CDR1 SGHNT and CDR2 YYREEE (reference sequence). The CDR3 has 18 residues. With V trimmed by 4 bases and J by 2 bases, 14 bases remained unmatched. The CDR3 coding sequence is TGTGCCAGCAGCGCAGGACAACGACAGGGGGCGTCGAACTATGGCTACACCTTC. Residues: CASSAGQRQGASNYGYTF.

CDR3 loop: CASSTTPHNEQFF. Written as DNA, the CDR3 is TGTGCCAGCAGCACTACACCCCACAATGAGCAGTTCTTC. This chain uses TRBV9 with TRBJ2-1, with D hard to call. Germline CDR1 and CDR2: SGDLS and YYNGEE. V lost 4 bases, J lost 5 bases, and 10 bases lay in between. This CDR3 spans 13 amino acids.

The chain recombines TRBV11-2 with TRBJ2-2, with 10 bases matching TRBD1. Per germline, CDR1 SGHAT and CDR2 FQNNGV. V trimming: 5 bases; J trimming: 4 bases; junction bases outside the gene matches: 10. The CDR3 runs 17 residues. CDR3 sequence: CASSRATGQGSTGELFF. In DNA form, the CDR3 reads TGTGCCAGCAGCCGCGCGACGGGACAGGGGAGCACCGGGGAGCTGTTTTTT.

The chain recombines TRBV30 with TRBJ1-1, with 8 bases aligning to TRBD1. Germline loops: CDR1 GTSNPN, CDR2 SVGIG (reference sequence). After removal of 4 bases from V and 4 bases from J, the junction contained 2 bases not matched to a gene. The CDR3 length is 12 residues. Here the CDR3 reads CAWTTGGTEAFF. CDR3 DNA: TGTGCCTGGACTACAGGGGGCACTGAAGCTTTCTTT.

CDR3 in amino acids: CASTTTVGVDGYTF. The CDR3 DNA reads as TGTGCCAGTACTACGACAGTTGGTGTCGATGGCTACACCTTC. V is TRBV19 and J is TRBJ1-2, with D perhaps matching TRBD1 (5 bases). This CDR3 has 14 residues. Germline-derived CDR1 and CDR2 are LNHDA and SQIVND (reference sequence). The ends were cut back, 7 bases at V and 6 bases at J, with 18 bases in the middle.

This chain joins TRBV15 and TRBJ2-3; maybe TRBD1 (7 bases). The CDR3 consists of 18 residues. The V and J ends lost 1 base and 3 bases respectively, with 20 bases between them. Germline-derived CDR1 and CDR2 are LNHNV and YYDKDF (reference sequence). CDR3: CATSRAPGGGARTDTQYF. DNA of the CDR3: TGTGCCACCAGCAGAGCCCCTGGAGGGGGCGCAAGGACAGATACGCAGTATTTT.

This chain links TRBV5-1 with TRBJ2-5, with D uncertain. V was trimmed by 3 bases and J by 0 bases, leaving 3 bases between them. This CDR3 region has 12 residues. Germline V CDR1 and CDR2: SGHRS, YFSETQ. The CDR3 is CASSSNQETQYF. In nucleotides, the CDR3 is TGCGCCAGCAGCTCCAACCAAGAGACCCAGTACTTC. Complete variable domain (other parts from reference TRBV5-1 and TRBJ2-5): KAGVTQTPRYLIKTRGQQVTLSCSPISGHRSVSWYQQTPGQGLQFLFEYFSETQRNKGNFPGRFSGRQFSNSRSEMNVSTLELGDSALYLCASSSNQETQYFGPGTRLLVL.

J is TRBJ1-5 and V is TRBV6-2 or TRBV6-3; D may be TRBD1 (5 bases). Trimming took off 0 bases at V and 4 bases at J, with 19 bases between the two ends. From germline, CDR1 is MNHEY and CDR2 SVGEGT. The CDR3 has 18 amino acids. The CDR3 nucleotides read TGTGCCAGCAGTTACTCGAGCGCCTTCGGGGGGAGGAATCAGCCCCAGCATTTT. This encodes CASSYSSAFGGRNQPQHF.

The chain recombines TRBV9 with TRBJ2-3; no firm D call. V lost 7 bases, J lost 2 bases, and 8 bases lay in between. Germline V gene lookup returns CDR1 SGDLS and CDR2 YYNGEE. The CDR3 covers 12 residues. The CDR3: CASSIDTDTQYF. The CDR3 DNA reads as TGTGCCAGCTCTATTGACACAGATACGCAGTATTTT.

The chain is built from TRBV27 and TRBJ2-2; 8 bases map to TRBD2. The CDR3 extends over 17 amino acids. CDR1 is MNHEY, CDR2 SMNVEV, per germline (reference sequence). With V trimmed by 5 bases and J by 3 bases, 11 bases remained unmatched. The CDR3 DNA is TGTGCCAGCAGTCAACCGGGAGGGGGGTCCCACACCGGGGAGCTGTTTTTT. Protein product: CASSQPGGGSHTGELFF.

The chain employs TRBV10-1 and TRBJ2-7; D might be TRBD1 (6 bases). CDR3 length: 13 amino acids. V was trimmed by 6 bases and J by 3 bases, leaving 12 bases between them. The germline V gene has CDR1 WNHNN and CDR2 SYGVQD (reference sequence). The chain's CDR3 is CASSRDTRYEQYF. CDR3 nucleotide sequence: TGCGCCAGCAGCCGGGACACTCGCTACGAGCAGTACTTC.

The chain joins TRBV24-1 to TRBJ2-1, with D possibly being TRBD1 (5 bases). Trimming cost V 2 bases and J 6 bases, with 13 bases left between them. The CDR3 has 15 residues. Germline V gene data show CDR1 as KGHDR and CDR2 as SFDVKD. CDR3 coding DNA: TGTGCCACCAGTGATTCCCAGACAGTCTCCAATGAGCAGTTCTTC. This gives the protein CATSDSQTVSNEQFF.

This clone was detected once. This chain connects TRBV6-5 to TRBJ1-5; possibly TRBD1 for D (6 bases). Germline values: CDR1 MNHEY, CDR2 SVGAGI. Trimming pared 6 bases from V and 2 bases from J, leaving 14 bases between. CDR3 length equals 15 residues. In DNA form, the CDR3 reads TGTGCCAGCAGACCACAGGGTGGCGGCAATCAGCCCCAGCATTTT. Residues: CASRPQGGGNQPQHF.

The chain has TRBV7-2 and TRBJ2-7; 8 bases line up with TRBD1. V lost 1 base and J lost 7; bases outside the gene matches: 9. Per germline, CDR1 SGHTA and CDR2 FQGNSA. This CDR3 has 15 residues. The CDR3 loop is CASSLGWTGSNEQYF. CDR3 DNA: TGTGCCAGCAGCTTAGGTTGGACAGGGTCCAATGAGCAGTACTTC.

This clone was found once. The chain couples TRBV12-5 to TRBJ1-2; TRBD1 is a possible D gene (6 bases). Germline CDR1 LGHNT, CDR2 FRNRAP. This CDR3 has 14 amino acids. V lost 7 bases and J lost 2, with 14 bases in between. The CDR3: CASAQGQLNYGYTF. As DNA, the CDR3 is TGTGCTAGTGCCCAGGGACAACTAAACTATGGCTACACCTTC.

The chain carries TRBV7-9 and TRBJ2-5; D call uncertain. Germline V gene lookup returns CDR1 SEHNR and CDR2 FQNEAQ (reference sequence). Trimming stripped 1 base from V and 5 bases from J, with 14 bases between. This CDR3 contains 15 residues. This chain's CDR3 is CASSLDSGREETQYF. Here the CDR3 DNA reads TGTGCCAGCAGCTTAGATAGTGGGCGCGAGGAGACCCAGTACTTC.

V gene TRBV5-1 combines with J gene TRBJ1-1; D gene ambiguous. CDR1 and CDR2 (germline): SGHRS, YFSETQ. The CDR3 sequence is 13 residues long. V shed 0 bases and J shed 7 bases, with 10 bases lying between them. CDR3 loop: CASSLGPSNEAFF. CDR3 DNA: TGCGCCAGCAGCTTGGGGCCATCAAATGAAGCTTTCTTT.

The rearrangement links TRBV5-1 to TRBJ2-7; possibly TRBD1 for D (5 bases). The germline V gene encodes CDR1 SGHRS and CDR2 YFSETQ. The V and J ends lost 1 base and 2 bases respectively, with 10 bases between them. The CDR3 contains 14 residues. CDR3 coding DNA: TGCGCCAGCAGCTTGCCGACAGTTGCCTACGAGCAGTACTTC. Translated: CASSLPTVAYEQYF.

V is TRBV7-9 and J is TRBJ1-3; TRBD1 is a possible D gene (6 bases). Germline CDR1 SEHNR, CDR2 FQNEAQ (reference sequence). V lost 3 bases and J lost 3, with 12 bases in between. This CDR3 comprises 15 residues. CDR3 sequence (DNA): TGTGCCAGCAGCTTCCTTGGGGGCGGTGGAAACACCATATATTTT. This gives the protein CASSFLGGGGNTIYF.